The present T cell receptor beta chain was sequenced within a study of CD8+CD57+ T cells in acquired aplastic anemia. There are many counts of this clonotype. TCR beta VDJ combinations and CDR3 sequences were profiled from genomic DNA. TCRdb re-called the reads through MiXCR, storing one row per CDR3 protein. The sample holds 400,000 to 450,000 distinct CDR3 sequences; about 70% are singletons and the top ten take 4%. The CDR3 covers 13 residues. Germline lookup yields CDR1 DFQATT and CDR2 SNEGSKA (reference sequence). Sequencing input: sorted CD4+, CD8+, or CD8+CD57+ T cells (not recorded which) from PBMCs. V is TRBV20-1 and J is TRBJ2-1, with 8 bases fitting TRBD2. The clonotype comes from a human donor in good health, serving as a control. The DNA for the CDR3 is TGCAGCCGGCCGAGCGGGGGATTGGATGAGCAGTTCTTC. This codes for CSRPSGGLDEQFF.